One T cell receptor beta chain is described in this entry. Its antigen is not yet known. At one end the junction does not follow the germline gene, possibly because of a read error. These data come from a study of blood T cells in healthy people across ages (dated by TCRdb to about 2015). Regarding the research as a whole: Template switching captured roughly one uniquely barcoded TCR beta cDNA molecule per two T cells in model experiments. To avoid experimental bias, donors of different ages were spread randomly across the sequencing lanes. Donors were grouped into four age groups: young (average about 15 years), middle-aged (around 39), aged (around 62) and long-lived (roughly 80). For two donors (one aged 18 to 30 and one aged 80 or older), the study analyzed two additional independent replicas of 1 million unique cDNA reads from the same blood draw. Using deep sequencing normalized with unique cDNA molecular identifiers, the study measured how TCR beta repertoire diversity changes with age.

The investigation overall reported the following: Observed TCR beta diversity per million T cells fell roughly linearly with age, and a significant reduction was already apparent by age roughly 40. There was a strong correlation between observed TCR beta diversity and the percentage of naive T cells measured by flow cytometry. Estimates of total diversity from one million sequenced T cells were regarded as lower bounds and underestimates. Donor CMV infection status was unknown, potentially confounding age-related changes in expanded clonotypes. Because profiling used bulk unsorted PBMCs, naive and antigen-experienced compartments could not be compared conclusively. Compared with the aged group, the long-lived group had more naive CD4+ T cells, fewer expanded clones and increased TCR diversity, suggesting age selection.

Systemically healthy Caucasian individuals from Russia, 39 in total and aged roughly 6 to 95 years, were included as donors. Roughly 10 milliliters of peripheral blood were collected from each donor into EDTA-treated Vacutainer tubes. Ficoll-Paque density-gradient centrifugation was used to isolate PBMCs, with at least 7 million per sample. Total RNA was extracted from PBMCs with Trizol reagent, with at least 5 micrograms obtained per sample. Naive CD45RAhigh/CD27high T cell percentages were measured by flow cytometry on a PBMC aliquot from every donor. Receptor libraries were prepared by 5' RACE. The listed sequencing device is Illumina HiSeq 2500. A second PCR of roughly 6 to 11 cycles was run with a J-beta primer mix and a sample-barcoded 5' primer. A template-switch 5' adaptor carrying 12 random nucleotides introduced a unique molecular identifier onto each TCR beta cDNA molecule. At least 2.5 million CDR3-containing paired-end reads were obtained from each sample. All of the RNA was converted into first-strand cDNA using the Mint cDNA synthesis kit, with a TRBC-specific oligonucleotide serving as the primer. All cDNA was treated with uracil-DNA glycosylase and then went through a first 18-cycle PCR with the universal primers M1SS and BC2_uni_R. In the paper's pipeline: Each sample was normalized by randomly selecting 1 million high-quality reads, each carrying a distinct molecular identifier. Instead of being binned into consensus sequences, reads with shared molecular identifiers were discarded. MiTCR, with a Q25 quality threshold and the strictest error-elimination algorithm, was used for CDR3 identification, clonotype clustering and error correction. Lower-bound total TCR beta diversity was estimated with a nonparametric unseen species model using Euler transformation. TCRdb trimmed public reads at Q25 via fastp, called clones via MiXCR and kept in-frame beta chains. Each record represents a unique CDR3 protein, reported with the most common genes and DNA among its rows. These V and J calls rely on TCRdb rather than the paper's analysis. Within this sample are under 1,000,000 distinct CDR3 sequences, with roughly 35% of them counted one time only. The top ten clonotypes cover around 13% of the sample.

What was sequenced was blood. The sequence came from a man between 18 and 35 years old in good health.

The bases are TGTGCCAGCAGTTTAGGGCTCACCGGGGAGCTGTTTTTT. It is translated as CASSLGLTGELFF. Rearrangement joined TRBV5-1 to TRBJ2-2; no D gene call is confident. The CDR3 spans 13 residues, from the cysteine through the phenylalanine. Solely the CDR3 DNA is kept, with 39 bases framed from the first base. Taken from the germline V gene, the CDR1 and CDR2 loops are SGHRS and YFSETQ. Extended through the reference TRBV5-1 and TRBJ2-2 proteins, this CDR3 yields the full variable domain: KAGVTQTPRYLIKTRGQQVTLSCSPISGHRSVSWYQQTPGQGLQFLFEYFSETQRNKGNFPGRFSGRQFSNSRSEMNVSTLELGDSALYLCASSLGLTGELFFGEGSRLTVL.